This TCR beta chain stems from a study of beta chain features in type 1 diabetes (dated by TCRdb to the late 2010s). Turning to the overall study: Mean age, gender distribution, total cell number and subset yield did not differ between patients and healthy donors. A total of 100 million to 110 million sorted cells were examined across all samples, and a strong correlation was observed between cell number per subset and RNA yield. Naive and central memory subsets were obtained from all 30 or so donors, but regulatory and stem cell-like memory subsets were isolated from only 8 patients and roughly 8 healthy donors. The study compared TCRB repertoires of sorted circulating CD4+ T cell subsets between recently diagnosed type 1 diabetes patients and matched healthy donors.

This clone was counted only a few times. Its antigen is currently not known. No per-base quality is available; no much larger clone lies one base away. All of the isolated RNA was reverse transcribed with the High Capacity cDNA Reverse Transcription Kit, so expressed TCRB transcripts were sequenced. Naive, central memory and regulatory T cell samples underwent deep immunoSEQ sequencing, averaging about 3.57 million total reads per sample. After sorted cells were lysed in RLT buffer, RNA was extracted with DNase-treated RNeasy Micro or Mini kits, with the choice depending on cell number. Each cell subset was processed separately to prevent cross-contamination, with patient and healthy donor samples processed together. The immunoSEQ multiplex PCR was used to amplify TCRB sequences from cDNA, yielding 87-bp fragments that span the CDR3 region. Amplicons were sequenced on the Illumina HiSeq platform. Under the source paper's analysis protocol: Synthetic template baselines were used to correct PCR bias computationally, reads within Hamming distance 2 were collapsed together, and singletons that could not be merged were discarded. Reads were aligned against IMGT to assign V, D and J genes, CDR3 length and insertions or deletions at six rearrangement sites. Within each subset, clonotype counts were normalized to the number of sorted cells before true diversity and Gini coefficients were calculated with the tcR R package. The overlap coefficient, calculated on TCRB nucleotide sequences, was used to quantify repertoire sharing. As a proxy for the pre-selection repertoire, out-of-frame TCRB sequences from naive cells were analyzed. Sourced from immuneACCESS, this table was stored by TCRdb with only in-frame sequences that have V and J called. A share of the clones is absent; for the studies checked, an unresolved V gene accounts for under half, and the remainder has no known explanation. V, J and clone size are taken as reported in that table, and D and trimming were inferred from the DNA itself. For this sample there are a few hundred thousand clones; about 20% appear just once. 0.044% of the sample lies in the top ten.

The research as a whole found: Because small numbers of individuals were included in the HLA sub-analyses, any influence of HLA type on TCRB rearrangement was left unresolved. A moderate but significant shortening of TCRB CDR3 length was observed in type 1 diabetes patients in all four CD4+ subsets. The naive, central memory and regulatory TCRB repertoires appeared to resemble one another more closely among patients than among healthy donors. Because cDNA rather than genomic DNA was sequenced, highly expressing activated cells could have been over-represented, although no difference in activation and CD3 levels was found between groups. At VDJ recombination sites, patients with type 1 diabetes made fewer insertions and deleted more nucleotides, a pattern implying thymic rearrangement abnormalities. Shorter templates might have been favored by PCR, but patient and control samples were amplified and corrected together, so both groups would have been affected equally by any skew.

Each donor gave one peripheral blood draw, averaging roughly 0.11 L, which was collected into heparinised tubes. Using a panel that included CD45RO, CCR7, CD25, CD127, CD95 and CD27, naive, central memory, regulatory and stem cell-like memory CD4+ T cells were sorted on a BD FACSAria II. Every sorted population had a purity above 98%. PBMCs were separated immediately by Lymphoprep density gradient centrifugation and were stained directly, without being cultured. So that batch effects would be minimized, each experiment stained and sorted samples in pairs, pairing one healthy donor with one patient. V has 0 bases trimmed and J has 2 bases trimmed; junction bases matching no gene number 6. According to the germline V gene, CDR1 reads SGDLS and CDR2 reads YYNGEE. Taken from cysteine to phenylalanine, the CDR3 has 18 residues. Kept here is only the CDR3 DNA, which spans 54 bases and is read in frame from base 1.

The rearrangement combines TRBV9 with TRBJ2-3, with TRBD2 identical over 13 junction bases. This TCR derives from a woman between 18 and 29 years old in good health. The sequenced material came from naive CD4+ T cells from blood. The sample's cell subset or site label, decoded: true naive CD4+ T cells. Here is the DNA: TGTGCCAGCAGCGTAGTAACTAGCGGGAGGGATAACACAGATACGCAGTATTTT. Translated, it gives CASSVVTSGRDNTDTQYF.